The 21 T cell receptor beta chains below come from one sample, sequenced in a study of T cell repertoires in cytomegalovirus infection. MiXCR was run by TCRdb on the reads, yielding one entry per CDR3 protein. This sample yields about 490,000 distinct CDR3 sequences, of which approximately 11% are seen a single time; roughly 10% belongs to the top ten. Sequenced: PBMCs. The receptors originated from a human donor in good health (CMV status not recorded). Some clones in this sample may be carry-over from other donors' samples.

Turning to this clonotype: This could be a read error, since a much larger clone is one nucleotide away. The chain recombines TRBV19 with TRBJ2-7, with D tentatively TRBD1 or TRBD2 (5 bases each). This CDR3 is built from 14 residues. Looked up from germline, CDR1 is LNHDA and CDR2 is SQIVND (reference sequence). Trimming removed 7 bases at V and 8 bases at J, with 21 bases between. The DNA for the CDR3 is TGTGCCAGTACCTCTTCAGGGACCCCTACGAAGCAGTACTTC. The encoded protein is CASTSSGTPTKQYF.

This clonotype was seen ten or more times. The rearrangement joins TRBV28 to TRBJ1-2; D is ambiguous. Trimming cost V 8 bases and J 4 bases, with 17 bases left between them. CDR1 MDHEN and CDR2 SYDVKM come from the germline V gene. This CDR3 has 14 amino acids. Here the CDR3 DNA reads TGTGCCAGCTTCCGGAGGCAGACCCTCTATGGCTACACCTTC. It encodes CASFRRQTLYGYTF.

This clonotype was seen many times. The CDR3 here is CASSQDGFGDNEQFF. The CDR3 DNA follows: TGTGCCAGCAGCCAAGATGGTTTCGGAGACAATGAGCAGTTCTTC. The rearrangement links TRBV4-2 to TRBJ2-1; unclear D gene. Trimming took 0 bases from V and 5 from J, leaving 11 bases between them. The germline gives CDR1 LGHNA, CDR2 YNFKEQ. This CDR3 spans 15 amino acids.

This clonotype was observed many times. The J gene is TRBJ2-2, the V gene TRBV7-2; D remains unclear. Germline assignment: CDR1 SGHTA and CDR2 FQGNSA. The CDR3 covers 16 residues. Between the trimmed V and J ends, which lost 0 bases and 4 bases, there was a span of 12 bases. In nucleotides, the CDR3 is TGTGCCAGCAGCTTAGCGGGCCCCCACGGCACCGGGGAGCTGTTTTTT. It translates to CASSLAGPHGTGELFF. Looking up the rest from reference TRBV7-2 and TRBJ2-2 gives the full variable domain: GAGVSQSPSNKVTEKGKDVELRCDPISGHTALYWYRQSLGQGLEFLIYFQGNSAPDKSGLPSDRFSAERTGGSVSTLTIQRTQQEDSAVYLCASSLAGPHGTGELFFGEGSRLTVL.

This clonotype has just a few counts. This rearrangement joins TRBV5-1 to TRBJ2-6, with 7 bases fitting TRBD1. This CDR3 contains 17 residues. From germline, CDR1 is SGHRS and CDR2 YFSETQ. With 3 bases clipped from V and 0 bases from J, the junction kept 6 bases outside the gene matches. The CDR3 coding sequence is TGCGCCAGCAGCTCGGGACAGACTTACTCTGGGGCCAACGTCCTGACTTTC. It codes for CASSSGQTYSGANVLTF.

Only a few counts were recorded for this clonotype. The CDR3 sequence: CATSRGAPDPSGANVLTF. In nucleotides, the CDR3 is TGTGCCACCAGCAGAGGGGCCCCAGATCCCTCTGGGGCCAACGTCCTGACTTTC. The gene calls are TRBV15 and TRBJ2-6; D unclear. CDR3 size: 18 residues. Germline V lookup: CDR1 LNHNV, CDR2 YYDKDF (reference sequence). V was trimmed by 1 base and J by 0 bases, leaving 13 bases between them.

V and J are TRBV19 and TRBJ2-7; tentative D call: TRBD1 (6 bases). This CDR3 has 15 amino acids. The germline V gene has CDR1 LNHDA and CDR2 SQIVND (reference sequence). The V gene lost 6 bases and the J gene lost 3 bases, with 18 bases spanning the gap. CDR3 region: CASSRRDRLGYEQYF. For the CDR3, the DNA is TGTGCCAGTAGCCGGCGAGACAGGTTAGGCTACGAGCAGTACTTC.

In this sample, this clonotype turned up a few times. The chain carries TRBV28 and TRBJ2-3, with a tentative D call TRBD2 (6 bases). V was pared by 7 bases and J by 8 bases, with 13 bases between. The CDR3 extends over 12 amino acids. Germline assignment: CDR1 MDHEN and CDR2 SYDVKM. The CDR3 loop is CASTSGVTTQYF. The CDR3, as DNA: TGTGCCAGCACCTCGGGAGTAACTACGCAGTATTTT.

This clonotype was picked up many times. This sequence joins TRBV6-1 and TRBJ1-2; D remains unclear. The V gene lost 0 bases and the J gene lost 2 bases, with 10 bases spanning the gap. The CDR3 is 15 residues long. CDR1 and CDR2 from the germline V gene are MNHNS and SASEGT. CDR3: CASSEAAPENYGYTF. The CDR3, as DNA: TGTGCCAGCAGTGAAGCCGCACCGGAGAACTATGGCTACACCTTC.

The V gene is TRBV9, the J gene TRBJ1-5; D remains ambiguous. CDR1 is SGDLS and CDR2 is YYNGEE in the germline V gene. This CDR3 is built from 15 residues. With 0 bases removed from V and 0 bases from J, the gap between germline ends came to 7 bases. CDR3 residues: CASSVDAYSNQPQHF. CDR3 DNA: TGTGCCAGCAGCGTAGATGCTTATAGCAATCAGCCCCAGCATTTT.

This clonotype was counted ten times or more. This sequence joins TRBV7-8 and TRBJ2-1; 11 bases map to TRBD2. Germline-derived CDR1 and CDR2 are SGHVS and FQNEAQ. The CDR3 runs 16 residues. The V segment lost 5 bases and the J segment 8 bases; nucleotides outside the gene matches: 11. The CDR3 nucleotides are TGTGCCAGCAGCCTCCGGACTAGCGGGTCCTTTGATGAGCAGTTCTTC. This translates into CASSLRTSGSFDEQFF. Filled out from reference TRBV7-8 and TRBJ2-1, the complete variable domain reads GAGVSQSPRYKVAKRGQDVALRCDPISGHVSLFWYQQALGQGPEFLTYFQNEAQLDKSGLPSDRFFAERPEGSVSTLKIQRTQQEDSAVYLCASSLRTSGSFDEQFFGPGTRLTVL.

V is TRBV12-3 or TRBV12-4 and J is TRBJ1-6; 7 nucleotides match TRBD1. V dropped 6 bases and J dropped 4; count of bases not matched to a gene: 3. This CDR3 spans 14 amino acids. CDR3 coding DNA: TGTGCCAGCAGGGCGGGACAGTATAATTCACCCCTCCACTTT. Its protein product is CASRAGQYNSPLHF.

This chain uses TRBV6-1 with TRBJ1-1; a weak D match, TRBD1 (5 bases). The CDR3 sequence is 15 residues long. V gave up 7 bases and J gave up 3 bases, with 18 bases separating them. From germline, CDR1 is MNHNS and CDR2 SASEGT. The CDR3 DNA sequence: TGTGCCAGCATTAGGGCCTGGGGACGGGACACTGAAGCTTTCTTT. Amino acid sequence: CASIRAWGRDTEAFF.

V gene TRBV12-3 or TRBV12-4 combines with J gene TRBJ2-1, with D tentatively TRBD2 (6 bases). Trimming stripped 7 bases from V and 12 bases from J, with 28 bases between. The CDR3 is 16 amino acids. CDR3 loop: CASTNTGTDSRRGQFF. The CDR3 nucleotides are TGTGCCAGCACCAACACCGGTACGGACTCCCGGCGGGGGCAGTTCTTC.

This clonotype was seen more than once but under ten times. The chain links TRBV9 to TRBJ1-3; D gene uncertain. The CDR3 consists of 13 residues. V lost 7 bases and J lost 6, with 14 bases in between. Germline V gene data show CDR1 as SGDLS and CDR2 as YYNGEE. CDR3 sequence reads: CASYGGQENTIYF. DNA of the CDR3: TGTGCCAGCTATGGAGGGCAGGAAAACACCATATATTTT.

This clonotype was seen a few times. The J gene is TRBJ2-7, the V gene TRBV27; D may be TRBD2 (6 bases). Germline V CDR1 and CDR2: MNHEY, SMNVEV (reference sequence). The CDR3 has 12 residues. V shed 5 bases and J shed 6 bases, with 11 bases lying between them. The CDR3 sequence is CASSAHGGEQYF. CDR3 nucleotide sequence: TGTGCCAGCAGTGCCCACGGGGGCGAGCAGTACTTC.

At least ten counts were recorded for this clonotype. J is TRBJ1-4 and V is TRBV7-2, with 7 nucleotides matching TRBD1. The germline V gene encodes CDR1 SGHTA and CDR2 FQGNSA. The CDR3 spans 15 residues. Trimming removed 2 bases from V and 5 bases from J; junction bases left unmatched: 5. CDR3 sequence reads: CASSLRSRGNEKLFF. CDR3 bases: TGTGCCAGCAGCTTAAGGTCCAGGGGGAATGAAAAACTGTTTTTT.

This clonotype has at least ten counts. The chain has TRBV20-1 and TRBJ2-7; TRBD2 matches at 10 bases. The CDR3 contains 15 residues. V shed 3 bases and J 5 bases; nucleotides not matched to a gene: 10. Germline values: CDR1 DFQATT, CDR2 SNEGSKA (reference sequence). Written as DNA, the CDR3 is TGCAGTGCTAGGGGTCCGGGACTAGCGATCCACGAGCAGTACTTC. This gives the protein CSARGPGLAIHEQYF.

The CDR3 region has the DNA TGTGCCAGCAGCGCCCTCCAAGGGCGGTACAATGAGCAGTTCTTC. This sequence encodes CASSALQGRYNEQFF. The chain uses TRBV7-9 and TRBJ2-1; D is unclear. Germline CDR1 and CDR2: SEHNR and FQNEAQ (reference sequence). Trimming stripped 5 bases from V and 4 bases from J, with 15 bases between. The CDR3 is made up of 15 amino acids. Variable domain in full (rest from reference TRBV7-9 and TRBJ2-1): DTGVSQNPRHKITKRGQNVTFRCDPISEHNRLYWYRQTLGQGPEFLTYFQNEAQLEKSRLLSDRFSAERPKGSFSTLEIQRTEQGDSAMYLCASSALQGRYNEQFFGPGTRLTVL.

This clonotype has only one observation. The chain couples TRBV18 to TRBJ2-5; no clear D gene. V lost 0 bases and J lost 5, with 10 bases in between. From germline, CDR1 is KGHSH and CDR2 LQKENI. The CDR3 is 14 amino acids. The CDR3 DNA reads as TGTGCCAGCTCACCACCGGGAATCCGGGAGACCCAGTACTTC. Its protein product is CASSPPGIRETQYF. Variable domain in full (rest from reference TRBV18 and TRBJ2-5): NAGVMQNPRHLVRRRGQEARLRCSPMKGHSHVYWYRQLPEEGLKFMVYLQKENIIDESGMPKERFSAEFPKEGPSILRIQQVVRGDSAAYFCASSPPGIRETQYFGPGTRLLVL.

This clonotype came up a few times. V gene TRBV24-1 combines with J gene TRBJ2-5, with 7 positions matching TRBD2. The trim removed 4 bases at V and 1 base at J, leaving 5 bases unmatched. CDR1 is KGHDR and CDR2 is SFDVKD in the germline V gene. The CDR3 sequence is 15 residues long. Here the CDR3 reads CATSDRGEGQETQYF. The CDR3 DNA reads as TGTGCCACCAGTGACCGCGGGGAGGGCCAAGAGACCCAGTACTTC.